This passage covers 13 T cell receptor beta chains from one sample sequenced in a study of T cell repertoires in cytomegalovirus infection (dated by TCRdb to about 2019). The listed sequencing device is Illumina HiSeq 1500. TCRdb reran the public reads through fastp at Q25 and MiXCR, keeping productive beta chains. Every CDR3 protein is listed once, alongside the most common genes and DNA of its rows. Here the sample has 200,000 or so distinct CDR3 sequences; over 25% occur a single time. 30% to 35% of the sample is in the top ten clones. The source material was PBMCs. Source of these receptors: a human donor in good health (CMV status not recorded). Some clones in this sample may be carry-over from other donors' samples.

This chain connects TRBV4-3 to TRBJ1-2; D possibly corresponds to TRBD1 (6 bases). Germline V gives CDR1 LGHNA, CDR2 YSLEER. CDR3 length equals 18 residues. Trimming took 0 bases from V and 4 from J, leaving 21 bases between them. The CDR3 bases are TGCGCCAGCAGCCAAGAAAGAAGTGGCGGGACACATTCCTATGGCTACACCTTC. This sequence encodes CASSQERSGGTHSYGYTF.

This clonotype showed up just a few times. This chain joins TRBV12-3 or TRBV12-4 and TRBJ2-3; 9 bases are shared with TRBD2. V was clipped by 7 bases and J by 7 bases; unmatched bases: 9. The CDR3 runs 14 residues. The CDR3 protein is CASTRNSGGNTQYF. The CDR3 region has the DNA TGTGCCAGCACCCGCAATAGCGGGGGAAATACGCAGTATTTT.

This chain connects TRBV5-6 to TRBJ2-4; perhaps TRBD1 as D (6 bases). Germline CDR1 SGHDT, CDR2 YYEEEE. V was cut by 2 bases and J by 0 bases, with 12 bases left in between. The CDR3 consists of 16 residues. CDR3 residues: CASSFRQELAKNIQYF. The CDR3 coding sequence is TGTGCCAGCAGCTTCCGACAGGAGCTAGCCAAAAACATTCAGTACTTC.

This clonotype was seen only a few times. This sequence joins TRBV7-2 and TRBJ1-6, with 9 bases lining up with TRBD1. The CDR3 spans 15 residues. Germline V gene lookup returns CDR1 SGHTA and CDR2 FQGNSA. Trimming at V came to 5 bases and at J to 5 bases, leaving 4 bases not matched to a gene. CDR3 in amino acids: CASSLQGADNSPLHF. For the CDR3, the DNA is TGTGCCAGCAGCCTACAGGGGGCTGATAATTCACCCCTCCACTTT. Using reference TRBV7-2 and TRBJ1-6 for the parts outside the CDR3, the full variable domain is GAGVSQSPSNKVTEKGKDVELRCDPISGHTALYWYRQSLGQGLEFLIYFQGNSAPDKSGLPSDRFSAERTGGSVSTLTIQRTQQEDSAVYLCASSLQGADNSPLHFGNGTRLTVT.

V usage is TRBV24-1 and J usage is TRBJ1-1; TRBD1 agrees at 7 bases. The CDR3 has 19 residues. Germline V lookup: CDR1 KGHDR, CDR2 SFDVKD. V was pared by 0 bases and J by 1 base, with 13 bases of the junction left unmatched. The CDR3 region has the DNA TGTGCCACCAGTGATTTGCCTGGGGGACAGATTCGACCGAACACTGAAGCTTTCTTT. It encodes CATSDLPGGQIRPNTEAFF.

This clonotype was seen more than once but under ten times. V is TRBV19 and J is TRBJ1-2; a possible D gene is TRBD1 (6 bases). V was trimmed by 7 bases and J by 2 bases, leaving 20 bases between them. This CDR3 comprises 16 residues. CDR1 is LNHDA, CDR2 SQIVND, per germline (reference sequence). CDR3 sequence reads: CASTIAGRGGNYGYTF. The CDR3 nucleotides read TGTGCCAGTACCATCGCCGGGCGGGGGGGCAACTATGGCTACACCTTC.

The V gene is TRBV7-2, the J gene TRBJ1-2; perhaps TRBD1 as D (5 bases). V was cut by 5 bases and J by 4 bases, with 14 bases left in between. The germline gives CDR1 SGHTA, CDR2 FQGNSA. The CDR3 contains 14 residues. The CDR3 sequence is CASSQQADLYGYTF. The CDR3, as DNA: TGTGCCAGCAGCCAACAGGCGGACCTCTATGGCTACACCTTC.

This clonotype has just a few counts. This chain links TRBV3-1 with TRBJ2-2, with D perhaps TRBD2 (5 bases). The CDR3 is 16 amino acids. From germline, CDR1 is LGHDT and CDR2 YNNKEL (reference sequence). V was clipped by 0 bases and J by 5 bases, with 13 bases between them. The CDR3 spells CASSQDYSGFTGELFF. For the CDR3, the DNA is TGTGCCAGCAGCCAAGATTATTCGGGGTTTACCGGGGAGCTGTTTTTT.

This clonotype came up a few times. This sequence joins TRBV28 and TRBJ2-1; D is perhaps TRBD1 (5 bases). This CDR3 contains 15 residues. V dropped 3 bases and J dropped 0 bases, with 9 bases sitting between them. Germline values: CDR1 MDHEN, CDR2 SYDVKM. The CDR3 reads CASSLIGASYNEQFF. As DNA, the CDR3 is TGTGCCAGCAGTTTGATAGGGGCCTCCTACAATGAGCAGTTCTTC.

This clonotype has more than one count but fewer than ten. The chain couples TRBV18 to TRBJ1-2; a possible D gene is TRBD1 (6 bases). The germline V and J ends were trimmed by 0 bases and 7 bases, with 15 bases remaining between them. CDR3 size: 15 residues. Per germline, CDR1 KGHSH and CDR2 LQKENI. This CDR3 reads CASSPPSTGGVGYTF. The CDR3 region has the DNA TGTGCCAGCTCACCACCCTCGACAGGTGGAGTTGGCTACACCTTC. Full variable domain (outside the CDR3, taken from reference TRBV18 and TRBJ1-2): NAGVMQNPRHLVRRRGQEARLRCSPMKGHSHVYWYRQLPEEGLKFMVYLQKENIIDESGMPKERFSAEFPKEGPSILRIQQVVRGDSAAYFCASSPPSTGGVGYTFGSGTRLTVV.

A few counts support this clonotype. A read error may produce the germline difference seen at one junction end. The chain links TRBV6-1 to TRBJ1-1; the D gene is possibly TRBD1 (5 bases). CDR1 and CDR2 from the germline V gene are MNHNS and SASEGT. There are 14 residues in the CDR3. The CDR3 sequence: CASREGTFNTEAFF. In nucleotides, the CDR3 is TGTGCCAGCAGAGAAGGGACGTTTAACACTGAAGCTTTCTTT.

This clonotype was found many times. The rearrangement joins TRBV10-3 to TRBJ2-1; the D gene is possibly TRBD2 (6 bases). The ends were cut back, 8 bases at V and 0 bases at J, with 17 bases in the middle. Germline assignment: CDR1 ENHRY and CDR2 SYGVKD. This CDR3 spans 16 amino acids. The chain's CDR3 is CAIGGSSESSYNEQFF. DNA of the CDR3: TGTGCCATCGGGGGGTCAAGCGAGAGCTCCTACAATGAGCAGTTCTTC.

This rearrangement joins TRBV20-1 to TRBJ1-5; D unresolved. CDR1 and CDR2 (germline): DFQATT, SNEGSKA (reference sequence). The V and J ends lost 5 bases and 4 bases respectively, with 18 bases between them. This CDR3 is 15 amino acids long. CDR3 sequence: CSALREPGENQPQHF. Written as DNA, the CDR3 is TGCAGTGCTCTCCGTGAGCCCGGTGAGAATCAGCCCCAGCATTTT.